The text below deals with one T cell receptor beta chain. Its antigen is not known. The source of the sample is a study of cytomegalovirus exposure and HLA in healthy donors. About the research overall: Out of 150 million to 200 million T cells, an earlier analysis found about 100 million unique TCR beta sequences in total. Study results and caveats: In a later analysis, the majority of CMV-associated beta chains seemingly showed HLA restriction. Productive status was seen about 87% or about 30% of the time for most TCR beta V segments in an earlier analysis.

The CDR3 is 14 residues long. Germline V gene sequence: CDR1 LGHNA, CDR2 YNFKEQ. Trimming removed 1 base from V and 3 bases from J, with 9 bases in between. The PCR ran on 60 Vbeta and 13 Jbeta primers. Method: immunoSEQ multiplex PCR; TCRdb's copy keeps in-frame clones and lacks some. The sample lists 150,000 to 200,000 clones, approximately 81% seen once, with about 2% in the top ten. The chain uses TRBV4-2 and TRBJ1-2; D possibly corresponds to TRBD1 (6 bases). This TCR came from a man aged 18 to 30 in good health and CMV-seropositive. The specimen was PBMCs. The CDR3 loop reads CASSQAAGDYGYTF. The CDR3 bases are TGTGCCAGCAGCCAAGCCGCAGGGGACTATGGCTACACCTTC.